These 15 T cell receptor beta chains share one sample of origin, sequenced in a study of identifying expanded T cells in peripheral blood. The table came from immunoSEQ multiplex PCR; TCRdb's copy has only in-frame clones and leaves some out. The sample carries roughly 100,000 clones, 70% to 90% recorded once. Sequencing was carried out using blood. These receptors came from a person aged 18 to 75 in good health.

This chain links TRBV29-1 with TRBJ1-3; 7 bases are shared with TRBD1. CDR1 is SQVTM, CDR2 ANQGSEA, per germline. The CDR3 is 13 amino acids. With V trimmed by 5 bases and J by 4 bases, 5 bases remained unmatched. The CDR3 here is CSVTTGSGNTIYF. CDR3 DNA: TGCAGCGTTACGACAGGGTCCGGAAACACCATATATTTT.

V usage is TRBV7-9 and J usage is TRBJ2-2; D remains ambiguous. CDR1 is SEHNR, CDR2 FQNEAQ, per germline (reference sequence). Trimming cost V 2 bases and J 0 bases, with 7 bases left between them. The CDR3 totals 15 residues. The CDR3 loop is CASSLNDPNTGELFF. The CDR3 DNA reads TGTGCCAGCAGCTTAAATGACCCGAACACCGGGGAGCTGTTTTTT.

V and J are TRBV5-1 and TRBJ2-3; 8 positions match TRBD2. This CDR3 is built from 17 residues. J gave up 4 bases and V 4 bases, and 14 bases lay outside the gene matches. Per germline, CDR1 SGHRS and CDR2 YFSETQ. The CDR3 sequence is CASSPRYAGGASDTQYF. The CDR3 DNA reads as TGCGCCAGCAGCCCCCGATATGCGGGGGGCGCCTCAGATACGCAGTATTTT.

In DNA, the CDR3 is TGTGCCAGCAGCACCCGGACCGGAGGGAATCAGCCCCAGCATTTT. It yields the protein CASSTRTGGNQPQHF. The chain is built from TRBV27 and TRBJ1-5; D is ambiguous. V was clipped by 6 bases and J by 4 bases, with 16 bases between them. This CDR3 comprises 15 residues. The germline V gene has CDR1 MNHEY and CDR2 SMNVEV (reference sequence).

A word on this clone: The junction departs from the called germline gene at one end, perhaps through a read error. The rearrangement uses TRBV6-6 and TRBJ1-3; the D is unclear. The germline V gene has CDR1 MNHNY and CDR2 SVGAGI (reference sequence). This CDR3 has 8 residues. CDR3 sequence (DNA): TGTGCCAGCAGTTCCAGGCCATTT. Its protein product is CASSSRPF.

The chain recombines TRBV4-2 with TRBJ1-1; D gene ambiguous. CDR1 LGHNA and CDR2 YNFKEQ come from the germline V gene. V was pared by 6 bases and J by 1 base, with 9 bases between. The CDR3 contains 13 residues. The CDR3 loop reads CASSWSANTEAFF. In DNA form, the CDR3 reads TGTGCCAGCAGTTGGTCCGCGAACACTGAAGCTTTCTTT.

Here the CDR3 reads CASSFGGQETQYF. The CDR3 DNA is TGTGCCAGCAGCTTCGGGGGTCAGGAGACCCAGTACTTC. J is TRBJ2-5 and V is TRBV7-9; D might be TRBD2 (6 bases). CDR1 and CDR2 (germline): SEHNR, FQNEAQ (reference sequence). Trimming took off 3 bases at V and 5 bases at J, with 10 bases between the two ends. This CDR3 has 13 residues. The whole variable domain, remainder taken from reference TRBV7-9 and TRBJ2-5, is DTGVSQNPRHKITKRGQNVTFRCDPISEHNRLYWYRQTLGQGPEFLTYFQNEAQLEKSRLLSDRFSAERPKGSFSTLEIQRTEQGDSAMYLCASSFGGQETQYFGPGTRLLVL.

This chain uses TRBV5-6 with TRBJ1-5; possibly TRBD1 for D (6 bases). Germline V gene sequence: CDR1 SGHDT, CDR2 YYEEEE. CDR3 length equals 15 residues. Trimming removed 4 bases from V and 7 bases from J, with 18 bases in between. This CDR3 reads CASSLRWGAWQPQHF. The DNA for the CDR3 is TGTGCCAGCAGCCTCCGATGGGGGGCTTGGCAGCCCCAGCATTTT.

The chain employs TRBV9 and TRBJ1-2; D is ambiguous. The CDR3 length is 14 residues. Deletions cut 0 bases from V and 3 bases from J, with 9 bases between. Germline V CDR1 and CDR2: SGDLS, YYNGEE. This CDR3 is CASSVAMGYYGYTF. The CDR3 DNA is TGTGCCAGCAGCGTAGCTATGGGATACTATGGCTACACCTTC.

This chain connects TRBV18 to TRBJ2-5; D remains unclear. CDR1 is KGHSH, CDR2 LQKENI, per germline. This CDR3 is built from 15 residues. V lost 3 bases to trimming and J lost 2 bases, with 13 bases between them. DNA for the CDR3: TGTGCCAGCTCACCCCGCTGGACGGATCAAGAGACCCAGTACTTC. It is translated as CASSPRWTDQETQYF.

The gene calls are TRBV7-8 and TRBJ1-5; weak D call: TRBD1 (5 bases). The CDR3 consists of 13 residues. The germline V gene encodes CDR1 SGHVS and CDR2 FQNEAQ. Deletions cut 5 bases from V and 9 bases from J, with 14 bases between. The CDR3 reads CASSPGGSGPQHF. The CDR3 DNA reads as TGTGCCAGCAGCCCCGGGGGGTCAGGGCCCCAGCATTTT.

CDR3: CASRNRESDTQYF. DNA for the CDR3: TGTGCCAGCAGGAACAGGGAATCAGATACGCAGTATTTT. The J gene is TRBJ2-3, the V gene TRBV6-6; a weak D match, TRBD1 (6 bases). The CDR3 consists of 13 residues. From germline, CDR1 is MNHNY and CDR2 SVGAGI (reference sequence). Trimming pared 6 bases from V and 4 bases from J, leaving 11 bases between.

The chain is built from TRBV27 and TRBJ2-3, with D possibly TRBD2 on 5 matching bases. This CDR3 is built from 13 residues. V was trimmed by 4 bases and J by 7 bases, leaving 12 bases between them. Germline V gene sequence: CDR1 MNHEY, CDR2 SMNVEV (reference sequence). CDR3 region: CASSSSSPNTQYF. Here the CDR3 DNA reads TGTGCCAGCAGTTCCTCTAGCCCCAATACGCAGTATTTT.

V gene TRBV9 combines with J gene TRBJ2-7, with D perhaps matching TRBD2 (5 bases). CDR1 and CDR2 from the germline V gene are SGDLS and YYNGEE. This CDR3 is built from 13 residues. Between the trimmed V and J ends, which lost 4 bases and 7 bases, there was a span of 15 bases. The CDR3 sequence is CASSPPRRPEQYF. CDR3 DNA: TGTGCCAGCAGCCCACCTAGGAGGCCTGAGCAGTACTTC.

V is TRBV7-9 and J is TRBJ2-3; D is possibly TRBD1 (5 bases). The CDR3 contains 14 residues. CDR1 SEHNR and CDR2 FQNEAQ come from the germline V gene (reference sequence). V shed 6 bases and J shed 6 bases, with 16 bases lying between them. The CDR3 bases are TGTGCCAGCAGTTCAGGGTATGCCACGGATACGCAGTATTTT. Protein: CASSSGYATDTQYF.